A selection of T cell receptor beta chains follows, all from one sample in a study of CD8 T cells in ankylosing spondylitis. Using its own MiXCR run on the 5' RACE reads, TCRdb lists one record per CDR3 protein. The sample includes 670,000 or so distinct CDR3 sequences, around 19% of them seen just once. Sequenced: blood, either unsorted or a sorted T cell fraction (not recorded which). The source of these receptors is a male donor with ankylosing spondylitis. Both conserved end residues are part of each CDR3. Fields, in order: D gene, V gene, J gene, clone size, CDR3 DNA, CDR3 protein. A D gene is named only where the DNA matches it firmly. The size field is filled for only some rows; it gives once, few, many or a size class.

>NA|TRBV5-1|TRBJ1-1|many
TGCGCCAGCAGCTTGGGACCAGCAACTGAAGCTTTCTTT
CASSLGPATEAFF
>NA|TRBV5-1|TRBJ2-5|NA
TGCGCCAGCAGCTCGACTATGGGAGGACGGCCCCCTTGGGCCCAGTACTTC
CASSSTMGGRPPWAQYF
>NA|TRBV5-1|TRBJ2-2|NA
TGCGCCAGCACTGGATCCTGGACAGCGAACACCGGGGAGCTGTTTTTT
CASTGSWTANTGELFF
>TRBD2|TRBV11-2|TRBJ2-3|NA
TGTGCCAGCAGCTCCCCCAAACTAGCGGGAGTGATGCAACCCTATTTT
CASSSPKLAGVMQPYF
>TRBD1|TRBV7-9|TRBJ1-2|NA
TGTGCCAGCAGCCCAACAGGGGATGGCTACACCTTC
CASSPTGDGYTF
>NA|TRBV7-6|TRBJ2-1|NA
TGTGCCAGCAGCTTAGTCTCTGAGCAGTTCTTC
CASSLVSEQFF
>TRBD2|TRBV6-5|TRBJ2-5|few
TGTGCCAGCAGTTATCCTGGTAGCGGGGGGCAGGTAGAGGAGACCCAGTACTTC
CASSYPGSGGQVEETQYF
>NA|TRBV7-8|TRBJ1-6|NA
TGTGCCAGCAGCTTAGGAATTGGCTCCTATAATTCACCCCTCCACTTT
CASSLGIGSYNSPLHF
>NA|TRBV2|TRBJ2-2|NA
TGTGCCAGGCAGAAGGTCTTGGGGACCGGGGAGCTGTTTTTT
CARQKVLGTGELFF
>TRBD1|TRBV12-3/TRBV12-4|TRBJ1-2|NA
TGTGCCAGCAGCCCGGACAGGGGGACCAGGAACTATGGCTACACCTTC
CASSPDRGTRNYGYTF
>NA|TRBV20-1|TRBJ2-3|NA
TGCAGTGCTAATCGGATACGGGCAGATACGCAGTATTTT
CSANRIRADTQYF
>NA|TRBV7-2|TRBJ2-2|many
TGTGCCAGCAGCTTAGCGACTAGTCCCGGGGAGCTGTTTTTT
CASSLATSPGELFF
>NA|TRBV6-6|TRBJ1-1|NA
TGTGCCAGCAGTTACGAGGGTATCCCCGAAGCTTTCTTT
CASSYEGIPEAFF
>NA|TRBV29-1|TRBJ2-2|few
TGCAGCGTTGAATGGATATCCACCGGGGAGCTGTTTTTT
CSVEWISTGELFF
>TRBD1|TRBV20-1|TRBJ2-7|NA
TGCAGTGCAACCAGGACAGGGCAGCCCTACGAGCAGTACTTC
CSATRTGQPYEQYF
>NA|TRBV5-5|TRBJ2-7|NA
TGTGCCAGCAGCCCAACTCCGGGACTGGACTACGAGCAGTACTTC
CASSPTPGLDYEQYF
>TRBD1|TRBV7-2|TRBJ2-6|few
TGTGCCAGCAGCTTAGCTCCCCGACAGGGACGCTCTGGGGCCAACGTCCTGACTTTC
CASSLAPRQGRSGANVLTF
>TRBD2|TRBV3-1|TRBJ2-3|NA
TGTGCCAGCAGCGACAGGACTAGCGGGAGCACAGATACGCAGTATTTT
CASSDRTSGSTDTQYF
>TRBD1|TRBV18|TRBJ1-3|many
TGTGCCAGCTCACCATGGGACAGAAGGTCTTCCTCTGGAAACACCATATATTTT
CASSPWDRRSSSGNTIYF
>NA|TRBV5-1|TRBJ1-2|NA
TGCGCCAGCAGCATGGGACGGACGACGACTAACTATGGCTACACCTTC
CASSMGRTTTNYGYTF
>NA|TRBV30|TRBJ2-3|NA
TGTGCCAGCTGGGGTAGCACAGATACGCAGTATTTT
CASWGSTDTQYF
>NA|TRBV2|TRBJ2-7|NA
TGTGCCAGCAGTGAAGGGGGGTCTTTTCCCTACGAGCAGTACTTC
CASSEGGSFPYEQYF
>NA|TRBV5-1|TRBJ1-2|few
TGCGCCAGCAGTTTCAGCCCCCTACTAGGCTATGGCTACACCTTC
CASSFSPLLGYGYTF
>TRBD2|TRBV18|TRBJ2-5|few
TGTGCCAGCTCACCACCCAGGACTAGCGGGGATAGAGTCCAAGAGACCCAGTACTTC
CASSPPRTSGDRVQETQYF
>TRBD1|TRBV27|TRBJ1-1|NA
TGTGCCAGCAGTTCACTACAGGGGGCAGTGAACACTGAAGCTTTCTTT
CASSSLQGAVNTEAFF
>TRBD2|TRBV19|TRBJ2-3|few
TGTGCCAGTAAGGAGCGGGGACCTAGCACAGATACGCAGTATTTT
CASKERGPSTDTQYF
>NA|TRBV20-1|TRBJ1-1|NA
TGCAGTGCTAGGACGTACCTCAAGGATCAGAGAAGCACTGAAGCTTTCTTT
CSARTYLKDQRSTEAFF
>NA|TRBV29-1|TRBJ2-3|few
TGCAGCGTTGGCCCAGGGGAGGGGACAGATACGCAGTATTTT
CSVGPGEGTDTQYF
>NA|TRBV27|TRBJ2-1|NA
TGTGCCAGCAGTTTCTCCGGATTTACAACGGGCAATGAGCAGTTCTTC
CASSFSGFTTGNEQFF
>NA|TRBV21-1|TRBJ2-1|NA
TGTGCCAGCAGCAAAGATTTTGGGACTAGCAAGTTCTTC
CASSKDFGTSKFF
>NA|TRBV12-3/TRBV12-4|TRBJ1-1|few
TGTGCCAGCACCCCCCTGGGGACTGAAGCTTTCTTT
CASTPLGTEAFF
>TRBD2|TRBV20-1|TRBJ2-1|few
TGCAGTGCTAGGGGTCTAGCGGACAATGAGCAGTTCTTC
CSARGLADNEQFF
>TRBD2|TRBV11-2|TRBJ2-7|few
TGTGCCAGCAGCTTAGAGGGGGGGACTATCCAAGACGAGCAGTACTTC
CASSLEGGTIQDEQYF
>NA|TRBV7-9|TRBJ1-2|NA
TGTGCCAGCAGCTTAGCGGCGGCTGCCTATGGCTACACCTTC
CASSLAAAAYGYTF
>TRBD1|TRBV9|TRBJ2-1|NA
TGTGCCAGCAGTAGAAGGGGGACAGAGTACAATGAGCAGTTCTTC
CASSRRGTEYNEQFF
>NA|TRBV20-1|TRBJ2-2|few
TGCAGTGCGACGGGGTCATCAAAGGGCACCGGGGAGCTGTTTTTT
CSATGSSKGTGELFF
>NA|TRBV4-3|TRBJ2-1|few
TGCGCCAGCAGCCAAGACGCCGGCCACAATGAGCAGTTCTTC
CASSQDAGHNEQFF
>NA|TRBV12-3/TRBV12-4|TRBJ2-7|many
TGTGCCAGCAGTTTTTTGGGTGTGCAGTACTTC
CASSFLGVQYF
>NA|TRBV5-1|TRBJ2-1|many
TGCGCCAGCTTAGACTACAATGAGCAGTTCTTC
CASLDYNEQFF
>TRBD2|TRBV3-1|TRBJ2-1|few
TGTGCCAGCAGCCGTCAGCGGGAGAGTGATGAGCAGTTCTTC
CASSRQRESDEQFF
>NA|TRBV15|TRBJ1-1|few
TGTGCCACCAGCAGAGAGCGAACCGGCACTGAAGCTTTCTTT
CATSRERTGTEAFF
>NA|TRBV29-1|TRBJ2-1|NA
TGCAGCTCCCGGGCAGGCTCCTACAATGAGCAGTTCTTC
CSSRAGSYNEQFF
>NA|TRBV10-2|TRBJ2-3|NA
TGCGCCGGGGGGCGTACAGATACGCAGTATTTT
CAGGRTDTQYF
>NA|TRBV29-1|TRBJ2-5|few
TGCAGCGGCGGGACAGCAAAAGAGACCCAGTACTTC
CSGGTAKETQYF
>NA|TRBV5-1|TRBJ1-2|many
TGCGCCAGCAGACCTCAGATTTCGCCAAACTATGGCTACACCTTC
CASRPQISPNYGYTF
>TRBD2|TRBV18|TRBJ2-3|NA
TGTGCCAGCTCGCCGGGAGGAGCTAGCACAGATACGCAGTATTTT
CASSPGGASTDTQYF
>NA|TRBV29-1|TRBJ2-7|few
TGCAGCGTTGAAGATCTTGGGACTCTCCCCGAGGCCTTCGGCTACGAGCAGTACTTC
CSVEDLGTLPEAFGYEQYF
>TRBD1|TRBV6-2/TRBV6-3|TRBJ1-4|NA
TGTGCCAGCAGCACCTTACAGGGGGCGCGCGAAAAACTGTTTTTT
CASSTLQGAREKLFF
>NA|TRBV12-3/TRBV12-4|TRBJ1-5|NA
TGTGCCAGCAGGTCGTCGGGCGGGGGGTACCAGCCCCAGCATTTT
CASRSSGGGYQPQHF
>NA|TRBV9|TRBJ1-2|few
TGTGCCAGCAGCCGTAAGGGGGATACCTATGGCTACACCTTC
CASSRKGDTYGYTF
>NA|TRBV7-9|TRBJ2-1|NA
TGTGCCAGCAGCTTAGATAGGGCTGGGGATGAGCAGTTCTTC
CASSLDRAGDEQFF
>NA|TRBV7-2|TRBJ2-7|NA
TGTGCCAGCAGCCCCCAACAGGGCTCCTACGAGCAGTACTTC
CASSPQQGSYEQYF